Sequencing of this T cell receptor beta chain was carried out in a study of blood T cell repertoires in COVID-19. Germline V CDR1 and CDR2: LGHDT, YNNKEL (reference sequence). The CDR3 sequence is 14 residues long. Between the trimmed V and J ends, which lost 3 bases and 9 bases, there was a span of 14 bases. Sequenced by immunoSEQ multiplex PCR; TCRdb stores in-frame clones only, minus some. This sample has approximately 230,000 clones, with roughly 88% found just once. The source of this sequence is a young woman with COVID-19, enrolled during active disease. The J gene is TRBJ1-4, the V gene TRBV3-1 (or the pseudogene TRBV3-2); maybe TRBD1 (6 bases). Material for sequencing was peripheral blood. CDR3 sequence (DNA): TGTGCCAGCAGCCAGTCAAGGACAGATCAAAAACTGTTTTTT. It specifies CASSQSRTDQKLFF.